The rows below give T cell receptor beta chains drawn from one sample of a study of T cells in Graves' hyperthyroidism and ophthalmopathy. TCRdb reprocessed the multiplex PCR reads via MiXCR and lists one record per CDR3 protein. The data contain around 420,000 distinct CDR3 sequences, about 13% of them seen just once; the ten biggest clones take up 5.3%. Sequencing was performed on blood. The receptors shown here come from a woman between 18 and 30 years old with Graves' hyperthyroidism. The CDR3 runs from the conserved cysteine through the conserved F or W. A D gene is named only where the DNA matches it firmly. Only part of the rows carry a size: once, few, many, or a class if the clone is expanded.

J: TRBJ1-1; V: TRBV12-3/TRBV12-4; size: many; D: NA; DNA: TGTGCCAGCAGTCCGCTATGGGAAGGCACTGAAGCTTTCTTT; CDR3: CASSPLWEGTEAFF
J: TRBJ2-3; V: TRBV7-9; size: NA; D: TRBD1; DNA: TGTGCCAGCAGCTTCGAGGGGGCAGGGGGAACAGATACGCAGTATTTT; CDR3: CASSFEGAGGTDTQYF
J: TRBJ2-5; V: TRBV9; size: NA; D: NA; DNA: TGTGCCAGCAGCTCATCGGGGGGACAGCAAGAGACCCAGTACTTC; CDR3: CASSSSGGQQETQYF
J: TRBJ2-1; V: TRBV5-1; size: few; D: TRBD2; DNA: TGCGCCAGCAGCTTGGGAGGGACTACTAATGAGCAGTTCTTC; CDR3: CASSLGGTTNEQFF
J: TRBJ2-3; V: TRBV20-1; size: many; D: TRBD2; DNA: TGCAGTGCCACCGGGACTAGCGGGAAAGATACGCAGTATTTT; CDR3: CSATGTSGKDTQYF
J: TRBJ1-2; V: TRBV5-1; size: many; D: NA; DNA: TGCGCCAGCAGCCAAGGAGTTTGGACTAACGGACATGGCTACACCTTC; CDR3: CASSQGVWTNGHGYTF
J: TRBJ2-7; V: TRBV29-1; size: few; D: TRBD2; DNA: TGCAGCGGCTGGACTAGCGGGAGTAACGAGCAGTACTTC; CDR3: CSGWTSGSNEQYF
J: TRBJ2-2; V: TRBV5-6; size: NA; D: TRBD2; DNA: TGTGCCAGCAGCCACCGGACTAGCGGGAGGATACGGACTCCCGGGGAGCTGTTTTTT; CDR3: CASSHRTSGRIRTPGELFF
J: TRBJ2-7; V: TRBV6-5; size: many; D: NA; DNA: TGTGCCAGCAGTTACTCGAGACAGCCTTCTTCCTACGAGCAGTACTTC; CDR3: CASSYSRQPSSYEQYF
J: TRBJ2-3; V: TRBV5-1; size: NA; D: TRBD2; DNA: TGTGCCAGCAGCCCTCGGACTAGCGGGAGGAACGGGCGAACAGATACGCAGTATTTT; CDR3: CASSPRTSGRNGRTDTQYF
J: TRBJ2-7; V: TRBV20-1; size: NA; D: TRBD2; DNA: TGCAGTGCTAGAGACCCACCCGGGAGGGCCTCTTACGAGCAGTACTTC; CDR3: CSARDPPGRASYEQYF
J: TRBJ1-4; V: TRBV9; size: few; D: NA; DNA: TGTGCCAGCAGCTCACAGAACGGGGCGACAACTGAAAAACTGTTTTTT; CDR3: CASSSQNGATTEKLFF
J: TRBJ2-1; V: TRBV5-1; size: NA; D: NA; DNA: TGCGCCAGCAGCTTGGAACTAGTGATGAGCAATGAGCAGTTCTTC; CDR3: CASSLELVMSNEQFF
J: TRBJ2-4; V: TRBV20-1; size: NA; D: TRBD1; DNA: TGCAGTGCTAGCCAACAGGGGGCCAAAAACATTCAGTACTTC; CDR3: CSASQQGAKNIQYF
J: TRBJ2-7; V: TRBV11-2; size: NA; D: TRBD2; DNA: TGTGCCAGCAGCTCCCCCTTAGTAGCGGGAGTAACGGGTGGCTACGAGCAGTACTTC; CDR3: CASSSPLVAGVTGGYEQYF
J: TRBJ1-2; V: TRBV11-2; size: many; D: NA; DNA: TGTGCCAGCAGCTTATCCCCCTGGGACGCAGGGGCCTACTATGGCTACACCTTC; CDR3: CASSLSPWDAGAYYGYTF
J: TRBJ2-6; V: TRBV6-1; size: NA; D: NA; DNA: TGTGCCAGCATCGTAGGGGGGTGGGACAAAGACTCTGGGGCCAACGTCCTGACTTTC; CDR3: CASIVGGWDKDSGANVLTF
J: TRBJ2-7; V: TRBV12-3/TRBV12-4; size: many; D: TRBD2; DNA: TGTGCCAGCAGCGGACTAGCGGGGACCTACGAGCAGTACTTC; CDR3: CASSGLAGTYEQYF
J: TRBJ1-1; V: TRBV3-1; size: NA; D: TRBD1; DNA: TGTGCCAGCAGCCAGGGACAGACTATGGCTTTCTTT; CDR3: CASSQGQTMAFF
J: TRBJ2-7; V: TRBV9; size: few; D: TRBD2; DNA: TGTGCCAGCAGCCCGCCGGGACTAGCGGGCTCCGAGCAGTACTTC; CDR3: CASSPPGLAGSEQYF
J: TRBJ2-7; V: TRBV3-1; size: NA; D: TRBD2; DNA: TGTGCCAGCAGCCAGTATCCCAGCGGGAGACCCTACGAGCAGTACTTC; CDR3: CASSQYPSGRPYEQYF
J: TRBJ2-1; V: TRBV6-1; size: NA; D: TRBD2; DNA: TGTGCCAGCAGGGGAGCGGGAGGAGGGAGCAATGAGCAGTTCTTC; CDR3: CASRGAGGGSNEQFF
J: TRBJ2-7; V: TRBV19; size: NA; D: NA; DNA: TGTGCCAGTAGTATCCAAGGGGAAGAGCAGTACTTC; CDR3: CASSIQGEEQYF
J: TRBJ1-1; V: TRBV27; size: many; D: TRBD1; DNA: TGTGCCAGCAGTACGCTGACAGGGGCATCACGTCGTGACACTGAAGCTTTCTTT; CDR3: CASSTLTGASRRDTEAFF
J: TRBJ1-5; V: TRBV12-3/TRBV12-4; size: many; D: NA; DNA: TGTGCCAGCAGTCGGGGTCACAATCAGCCCCAGCATTTT; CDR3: CASSRGHNQPQHF
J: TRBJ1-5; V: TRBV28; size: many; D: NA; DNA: TGTGCCAGCGCCTCTAACTCGGTGAAGCCCCAGCATTTT; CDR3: CASASNSVKPQHF
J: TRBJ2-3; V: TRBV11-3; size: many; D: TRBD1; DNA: TGTGCCAGCAGCTTAGGGCAGGGGGCGCCGGATACGCAGTATTTT; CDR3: CASSLGQGAPDTQYF
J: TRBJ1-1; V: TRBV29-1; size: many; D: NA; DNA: TGCAGCGTTGAAAGGGGATTAGCCTTTGAAGCTTTCTTT; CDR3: CSVERGLAFEAFF
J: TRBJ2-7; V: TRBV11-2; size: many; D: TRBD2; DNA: TGTGCCAGCAGTGCTGAAGCGGGAGGGCTCTTCGAGCAGTACTTC; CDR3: CASSAEAGGLFEQYF
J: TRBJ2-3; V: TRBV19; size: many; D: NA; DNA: TGTGCCAGTAGTTTGTGGACCACGACAGATACGCAGTATTTT; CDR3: CASSLWTTTDTQYF
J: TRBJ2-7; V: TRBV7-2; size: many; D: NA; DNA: TGTGCCAGCAGCTTAGTGGTGGGAGAGGGCTACGAGCAGTACTTC; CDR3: CASSLVVGEGYEQYF
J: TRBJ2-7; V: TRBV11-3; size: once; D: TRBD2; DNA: TGTGCCAGCAGCTCGACCGGGACTAGCGGGAGCCACGAGCAGTACTTC; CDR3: CASSSTGTSGSHEQYF
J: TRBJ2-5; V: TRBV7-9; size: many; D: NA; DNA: TGTGCCAGCAGCGCAACTATGGACAGACAAGAGACCCAGTACTTC; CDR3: CASSATMDRQETQYF
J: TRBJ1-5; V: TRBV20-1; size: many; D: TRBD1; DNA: TGCAGTGCCTATCTCCAGGGGGCTGTTGGCAATCAGCCCCAGCATTTT; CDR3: CSAYLQGAVGNQPQHF
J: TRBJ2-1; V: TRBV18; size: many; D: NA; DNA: TGTGCCAGCTCACTTCAGGCTCCTCCCTACAATGAGCAGTTCTTC; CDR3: CASSLQAPPYNEQFF
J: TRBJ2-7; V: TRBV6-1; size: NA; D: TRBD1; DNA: TGTGCCAGCAGCTCCCCCCGGGACAGACCATACGAGCAGTACTTC; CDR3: CASSSPRDRPYEQYF
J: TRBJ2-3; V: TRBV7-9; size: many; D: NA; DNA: TGTGCCAGCAGCTTAAGCAGGGTAGAAGATACGCAGTATTTT; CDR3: CASSLSRVEDTQYF
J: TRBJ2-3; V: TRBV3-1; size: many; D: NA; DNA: TGTGCCAGCAGCCAAGTACTAGCTAGCACAGATACGCAGTATTTT; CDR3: CASSQVLASTDTQYF
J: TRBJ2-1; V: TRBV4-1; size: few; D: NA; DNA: TGCGCCAGCAGCCTGTCGGACGGGCCGGGGTCCTACAATGAGCAGTTCTTC; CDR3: CASSLSDGPGSYNEQFF
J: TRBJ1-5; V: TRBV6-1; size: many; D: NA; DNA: TGTGCCAGCAGCGGGACGTCAGAAGGTCAGCCCCAGCATTTT; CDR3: CASSGTSEGQPQHF
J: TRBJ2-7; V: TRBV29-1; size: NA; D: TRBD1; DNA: TGCAGCGCCCAGGACAGGGAATACGAGCAGTACTTC; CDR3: CSAQDREYEQYF
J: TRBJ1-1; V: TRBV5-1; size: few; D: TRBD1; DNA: TGCGCCAGCAGCTGGAGGTCCGGGACAGGGCTCACTGAAGCTTTCTTT; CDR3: CASSWRSGTGLTEAFF
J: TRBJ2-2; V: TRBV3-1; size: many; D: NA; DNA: TGTGCCAGCAGCCTCCGGGGAGCGAACACCGGGGAGCTGTTTTTT; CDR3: CASSLRGANTGELFF
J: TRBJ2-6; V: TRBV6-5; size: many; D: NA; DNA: TGTGCCAGCAGTTACGACAGTCGTGGCGTCCTGACTTTC; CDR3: CASSYDSRGVLTF
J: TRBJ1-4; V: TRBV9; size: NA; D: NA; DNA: TGTGCCAGCAGCGTAGACGGATCAACTAATGAAAAACTGTTTTTT; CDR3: CASSVDGSTNEKLFF
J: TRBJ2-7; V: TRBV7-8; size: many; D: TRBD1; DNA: TGTGCCAGCAGCTTAGGGGGGACAGGATTTGCCTACGAGCAGTACTTC; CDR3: CASSLGGTGFAYEQYF
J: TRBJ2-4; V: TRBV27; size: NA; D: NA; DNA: TGTGCCAGCAGTGCGATCCAATACAACAGCAAAAACATTCAGTACTTC; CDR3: CASSAIQYNSKNIQYF
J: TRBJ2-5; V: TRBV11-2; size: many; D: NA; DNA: TGTGCCAGCAGCTTAGAGCTCACTGGGAGAGAGACCCAGTACTTC; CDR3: CASSLELTGRETQYF